This record concerns one T cell receptor beta chain sequence. It was cDNA, reverse transcribed from extracted RNA, that served as the sequencing template. Sequencing used immunoSEQ multiplex PCR; TCRdb keeps in-frame clones, though not all of them. The sample includes around 120,000 clones, around 48% of them seen just once. The sample is drawn from a study of CD8+ T cells in alopecia areata. The CDR3 length is 12 residues. Trimming took 3 bases from V and 1 from J, leaving 7 bases between them. Germline CDR1 SQVTM, CDR2 ANQGSEA. The chain carries TRBV29-1 and TRBJ2-7; D is unresolved. Sequencing was done on a sample of NKG2D-low CD8+ T cells sorted from blood. The receptor was derived from a human donor with alopecia areata. The chain's CDR3 is CSVETDSYEQYF. CDR3 bases: TGCAGCGTTGAGACTGATTCCTACGAGCAGTACTTC.